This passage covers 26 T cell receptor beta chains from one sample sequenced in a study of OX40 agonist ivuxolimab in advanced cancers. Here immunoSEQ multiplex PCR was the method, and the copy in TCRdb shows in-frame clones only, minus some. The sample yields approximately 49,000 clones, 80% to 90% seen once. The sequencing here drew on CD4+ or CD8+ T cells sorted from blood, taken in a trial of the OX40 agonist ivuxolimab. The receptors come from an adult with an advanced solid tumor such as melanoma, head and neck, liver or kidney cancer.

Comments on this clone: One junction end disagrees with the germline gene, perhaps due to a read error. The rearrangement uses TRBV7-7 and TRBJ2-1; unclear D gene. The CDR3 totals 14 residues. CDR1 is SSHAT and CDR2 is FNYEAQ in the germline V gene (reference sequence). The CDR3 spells CASSSGGFSGEQFF. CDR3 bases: TGTGCTAGCAGCTCCGGCGGCTTCTCTGGTGAGCAGTTCTTC.

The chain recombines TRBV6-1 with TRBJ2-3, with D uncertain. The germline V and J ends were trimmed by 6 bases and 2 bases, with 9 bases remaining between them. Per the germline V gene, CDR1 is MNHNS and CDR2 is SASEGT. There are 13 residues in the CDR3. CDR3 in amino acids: CASSPWDTDTQYF. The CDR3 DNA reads TGTGCCAGCAGCCCCTGGGACACAGATACGCAGTATTTT.

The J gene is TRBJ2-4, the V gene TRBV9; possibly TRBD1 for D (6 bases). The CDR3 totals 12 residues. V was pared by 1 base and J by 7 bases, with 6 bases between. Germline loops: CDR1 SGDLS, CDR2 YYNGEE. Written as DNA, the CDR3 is TGTGCCAGCAGCGTACAGGGGAACATTCAGTACTTC. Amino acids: CASSVQGNIQYF. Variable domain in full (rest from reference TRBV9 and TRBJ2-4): DSGVTQTPKHLITATGQRVTLRCSPRSGDLSVYWYQQSLDQGLQFLIQYYNGEERAKGNILERFSAQQFPDLHSELNLSSLELGDSALYFCASSVQGNIQYFGAGTRLSVL.

CDR3 residues: CSVASGNGGETQYF. In DNA, the CDR3 is TGCAGCGTTGCTAGCGGGAACGGAGGAGAGACCCAGTACTTC. This chain uses TRBV29-1 with TRBJ2-5; 9 bases agree with TRBD2. This CDR3 contains 14 residues. V dropped 4 bases and J dropped 4; count of bases not matched to a gene: 7. In germline, CDR1 is SQVTM, CDR2 ANQGSEA.

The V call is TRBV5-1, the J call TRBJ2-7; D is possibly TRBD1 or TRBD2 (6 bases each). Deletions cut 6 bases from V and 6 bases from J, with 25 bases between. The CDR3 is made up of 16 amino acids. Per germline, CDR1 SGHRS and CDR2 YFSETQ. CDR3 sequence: CASNAQGTSRGGEQYF. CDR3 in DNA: TGCGCCAGCAATGCGCAGGGGACTTCCCGAGGGGGCGAGCAGTACTTC.

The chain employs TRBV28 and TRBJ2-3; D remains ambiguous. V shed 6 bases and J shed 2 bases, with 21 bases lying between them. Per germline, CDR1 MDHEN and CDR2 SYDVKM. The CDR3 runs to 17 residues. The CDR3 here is CASSQPSRATYTDTQYF. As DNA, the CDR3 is TGTGCCAGCAGCCAACCTTCACGGGCGACCTACACAGATACGCAGTATTTT.

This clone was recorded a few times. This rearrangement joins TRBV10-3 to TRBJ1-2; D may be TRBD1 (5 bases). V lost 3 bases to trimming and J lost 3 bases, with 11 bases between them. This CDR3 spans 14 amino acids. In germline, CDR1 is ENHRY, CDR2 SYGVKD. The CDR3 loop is CAISDSGGDYGYTF. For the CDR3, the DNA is TGTGCCATCAGTGATAGCGGGGGGGACTATGGCTACACCTTC.

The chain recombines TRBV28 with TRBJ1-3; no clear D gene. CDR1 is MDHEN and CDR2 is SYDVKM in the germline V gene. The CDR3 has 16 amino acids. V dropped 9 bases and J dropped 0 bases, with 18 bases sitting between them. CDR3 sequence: CASSVAGQSSGNTIYF. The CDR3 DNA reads TGTGCCAGTTCGGTTGCCGGCCAGAGCTCTGGAAACACCATATATTTT.

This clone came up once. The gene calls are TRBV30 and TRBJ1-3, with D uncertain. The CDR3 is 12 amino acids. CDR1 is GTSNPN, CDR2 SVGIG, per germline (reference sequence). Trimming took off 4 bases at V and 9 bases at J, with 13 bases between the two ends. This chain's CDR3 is CAWTVGLGTIYF. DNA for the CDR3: TGTGCCTGGACGGTGGGCCTTGGCACCATATATTTT. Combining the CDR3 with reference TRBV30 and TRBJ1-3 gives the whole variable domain SQTIHQWPATLVQPVGSPLSLECTVEGTSNPNLYWYRQAAGRGLQLLFYSVGIGQISSEVPQNLSASRPQDRQFILSSKKLLLSDSGFYLCAWTVGLGTIYFGEGSWLTVV.

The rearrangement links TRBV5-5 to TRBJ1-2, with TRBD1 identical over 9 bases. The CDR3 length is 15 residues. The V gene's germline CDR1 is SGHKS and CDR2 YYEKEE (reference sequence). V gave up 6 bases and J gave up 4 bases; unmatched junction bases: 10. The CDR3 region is CASTQGQGDGYGYTF. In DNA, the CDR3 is TGTGCCAGCACCCAGGGACAGGGCGACGGCTATGGCTACACCTTC.

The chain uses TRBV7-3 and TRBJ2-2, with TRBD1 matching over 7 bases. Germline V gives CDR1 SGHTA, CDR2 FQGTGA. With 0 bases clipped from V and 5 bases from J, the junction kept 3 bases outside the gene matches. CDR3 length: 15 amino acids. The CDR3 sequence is CASSLTGGGTGELFF. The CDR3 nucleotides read TGTGCCAGCAGCTTAACAGGGGGCGGGACCGGGGAGCTGTTTTTT.

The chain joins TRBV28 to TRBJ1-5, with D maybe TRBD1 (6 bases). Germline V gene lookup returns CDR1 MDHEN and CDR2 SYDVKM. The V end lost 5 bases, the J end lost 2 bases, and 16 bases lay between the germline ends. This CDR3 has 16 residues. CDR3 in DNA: TGTGCCAGCAGTGCTTACAGGGTTATGGGCAATCAGCCCCAGCATTTT. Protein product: CASSAYRVMGNQPQHF.

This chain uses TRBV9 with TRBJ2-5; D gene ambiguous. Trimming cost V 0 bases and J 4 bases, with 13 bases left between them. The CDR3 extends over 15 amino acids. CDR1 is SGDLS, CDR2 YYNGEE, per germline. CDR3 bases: TGTGCCAGCAGCGTAGAGGGCAGCTGGTCAGAGACCCAGTACTTC. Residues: CASSVEGSWSETQYF.

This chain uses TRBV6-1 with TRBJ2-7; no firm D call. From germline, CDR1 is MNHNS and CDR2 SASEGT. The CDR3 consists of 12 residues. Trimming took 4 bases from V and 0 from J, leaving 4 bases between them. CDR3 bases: TGTGCCAGCAGTGCTACCTCCTACGAGCAGTACTTC. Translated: CASSATSYEQYF.

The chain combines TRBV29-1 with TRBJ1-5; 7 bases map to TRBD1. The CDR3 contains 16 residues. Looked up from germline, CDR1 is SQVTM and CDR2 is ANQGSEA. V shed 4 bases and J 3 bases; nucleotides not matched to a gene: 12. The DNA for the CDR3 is TGCAGCGTTGCGGGACGGGACAGCGGTCCCAATCAGCCCCAGCATTTT. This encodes CSVAGRDSGPNQPQHF. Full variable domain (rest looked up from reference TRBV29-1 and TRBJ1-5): SAVISQKPSRDICQRGTSLTIQCQVDSQVTMMFWYRQQPGQSLTLIATANQGSEATYESGFVIDKFPISRPNLTFSTLTVSNMSPEDSSIYLCSVAGRDSGPNQPQHFGDGTRLSIL.

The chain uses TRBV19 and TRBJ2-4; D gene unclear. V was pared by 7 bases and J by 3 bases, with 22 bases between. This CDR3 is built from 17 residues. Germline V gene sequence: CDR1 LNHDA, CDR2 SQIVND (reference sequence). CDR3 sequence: CASKEPRGVAGKNIQYF. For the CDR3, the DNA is TGTGCCAGTAAAGAACCCCGCGGCGTAGCTGGCAAAAACATTCAGTACTTC.

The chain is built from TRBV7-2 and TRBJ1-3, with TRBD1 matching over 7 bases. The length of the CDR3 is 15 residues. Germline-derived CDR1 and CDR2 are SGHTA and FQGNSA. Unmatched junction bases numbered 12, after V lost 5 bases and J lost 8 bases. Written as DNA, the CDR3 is TGTGCCAGCAGCCAACGGAGGCCAGGGGGGGACACCATATATTTT. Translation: CASSQRRPGGDTIYF.

CDR3: CASSQSEWGTGELFF. The CDR3 DNA is TGTGCCAGCAGCCAGTCTGAATGGGGGACCGGGGAGCTGTTTTTT. The V and J genes are TRBV4-2 and TRBJ2-2; tentatively, D is TRBD1 or TRBD2 (5 bases each). CDR1 and CDR2 (germline): LGHNA, YNFKEQ. Trimming shortened V by 3 bases and J by 5 bases, and 13 bases separated the two germline ends. CDR3 length equals 15 residues.

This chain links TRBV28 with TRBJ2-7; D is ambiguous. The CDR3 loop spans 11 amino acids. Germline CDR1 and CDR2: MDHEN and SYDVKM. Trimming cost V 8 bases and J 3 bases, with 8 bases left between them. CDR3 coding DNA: TGTGCCAGCGGAAACAGCTACGAGCAGTACTTC. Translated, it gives CASGNSYEQYF.

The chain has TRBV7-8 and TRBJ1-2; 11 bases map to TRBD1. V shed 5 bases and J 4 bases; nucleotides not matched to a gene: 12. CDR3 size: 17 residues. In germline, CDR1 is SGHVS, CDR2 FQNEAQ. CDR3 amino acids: CASSPRPGTGGSYGYTF. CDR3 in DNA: TGTGCCAGCAGCCCACGTCCCGGGACAGGGGGGAGCTATGGCTACACCTTC.

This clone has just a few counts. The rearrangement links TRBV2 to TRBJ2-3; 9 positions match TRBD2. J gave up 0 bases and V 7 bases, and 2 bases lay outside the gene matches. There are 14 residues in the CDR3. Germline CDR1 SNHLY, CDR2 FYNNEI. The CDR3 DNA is TGTGCCAGCATAGCGGGAGCTAGCACAGATACGCAGTATTTT. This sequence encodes CASIAGASTDTQYF.

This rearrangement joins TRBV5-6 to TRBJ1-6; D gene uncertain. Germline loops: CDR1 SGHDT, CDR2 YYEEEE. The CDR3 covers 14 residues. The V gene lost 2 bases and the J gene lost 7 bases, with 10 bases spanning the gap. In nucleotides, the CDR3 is TGTGCCAGCAGCTTCTTCGGGCCCAATTCACCCCTCCACTTT. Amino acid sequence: CASSFFGPNSPLHF.

As DNA, the CDR3 is TGTGCCAGCAGAGAACAGGGGAGCGTGTCTGGAAACACCATATATTTT. Encoded protein: CASREQGSVSGNTIYF. The V and J genes are TRBV6-1 and TRBJ1-3; 7 nucleotides line up with TRBD1. The CDR3 runs 16 residues. The germline V gene has CDR1 MNHNS and CDR2 SASEGT. With 6 bases clipped from V and 1 base from J, the junction kept 9 bases outside the gene matches.

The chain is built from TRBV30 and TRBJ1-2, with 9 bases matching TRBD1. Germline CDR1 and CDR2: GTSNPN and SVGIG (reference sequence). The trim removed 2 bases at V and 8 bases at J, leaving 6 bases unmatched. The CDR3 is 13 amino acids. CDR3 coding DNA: TGTGCCTGGAGTCGGGGGACAGGGCAAGGCTACACCTTC. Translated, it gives CAWSRGTGQGYTF.

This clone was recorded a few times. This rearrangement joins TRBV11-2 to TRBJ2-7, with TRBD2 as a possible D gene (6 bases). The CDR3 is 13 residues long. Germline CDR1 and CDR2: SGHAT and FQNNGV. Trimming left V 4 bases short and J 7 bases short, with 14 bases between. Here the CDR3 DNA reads TGTGCCAGCAGCTCCGTGGGACTTGGGGAGCAGTACTTC. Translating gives CASSSVGLGEQYF.

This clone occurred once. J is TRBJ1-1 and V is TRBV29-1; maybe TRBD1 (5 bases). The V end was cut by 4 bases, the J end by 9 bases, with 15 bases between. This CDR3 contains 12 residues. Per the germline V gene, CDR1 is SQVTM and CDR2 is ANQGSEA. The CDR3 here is CSVGEAGRKAFF. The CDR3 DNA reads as TGCAGCGTTGGCGAGGCAGGGCGTAAAGCTTTCTTT.